The subject of this entry is one TCR beta chain. No antigen is known for it. The CDR3 is 16 residues long. Germline V gene lookup returns CDR1 SGHVS and CDR2 FQNEAQ. Trimming pared 2 bases from V and 5 bases from J, leaving 16 bases between. This sample is drawn from a study of persistence of HIV-infected CD4 T cells. Overall study context: CD4+ T cells responding to CMV or HIV-1 Gag were isolated. Multiple blood draws of up to about 180 mL, except a couple of donors with single leukapheresis.

The stimulus was lysate of CMV-infected fibroblasts, about 10 ug/mL. CD40L/CD69 double-negative CD45RO-high memory CD4+ T cells were collected. For at least 4 years, plasma HIV-1 RNA was undetectable (<50 copies/mL). Sequencing used immunoSEQ version 4 in survey mode. Genomic DNA was diluted to 9 to 10 ng/uL, up to about 1 ug per sample. The assay was immunoSEQ multiplex PCR, and TCRdb's table has in-frame clones only and misses some. In the table there are approximately 31,000 clones, over 80% of which are singletons. The rearrangement uses TRBV7-8 and TRBJ1-5; tentative D call: TRBD1 (5 bases). This sequence was found in an adult woman with HIV who was CMV-seropositive. The material sequenced was CD4+ T cells sorted from PBMCs after approximately 19-hour stimulation, taken from a patient who received antiretroviral therapy. The CDR3 loop is CASSLQDIRTDQPQHF. CDR3 coding DNA: TGTGCCAGCAGCTTACAGGACATTCGGACTGATCAGCCCCAGCATTTT.